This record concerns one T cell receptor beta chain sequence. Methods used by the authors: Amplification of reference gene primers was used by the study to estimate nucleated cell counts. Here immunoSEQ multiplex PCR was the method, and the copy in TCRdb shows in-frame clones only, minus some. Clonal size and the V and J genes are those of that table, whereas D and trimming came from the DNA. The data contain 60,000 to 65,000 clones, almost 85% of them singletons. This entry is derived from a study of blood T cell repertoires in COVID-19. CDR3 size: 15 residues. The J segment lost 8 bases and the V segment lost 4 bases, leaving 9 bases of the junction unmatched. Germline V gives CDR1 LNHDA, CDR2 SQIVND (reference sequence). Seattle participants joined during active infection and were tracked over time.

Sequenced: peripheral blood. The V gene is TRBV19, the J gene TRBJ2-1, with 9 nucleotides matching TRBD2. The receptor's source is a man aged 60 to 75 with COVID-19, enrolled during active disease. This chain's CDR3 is CASSRGGGAMYEQFF. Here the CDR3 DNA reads TGTGCCAGTAGTAGAGGCGGGGGGGCCATGTATGAGCAGTTCTTC.